A selection of T cell receptor beta chains follows, all from one sample in a study of blood T cells in healthy people across ages. One entry per CDR3 protein, called by TCRdb with MiXCR from the 5' RACE reads. The sample consists of over a million distinct CDR3 sequences, over 35% of them appearing once. The sample comprised blood. The origin of the receptors is an older woman in good health. CDR3s include the opening cysteine and the closing phenylalanine or tryptophan. D genes are given only for firm matches. Clone size is not always given. Where it is, it says once, few, many or a class for expanded clones.

NA,TRBV28,TRBJ2-1,TRBD1,TGTGCCAGCAGTTCCCCGGGACAGGGATACTACAATGAGCAGTTCTTC,CASSSPGQGYYNEQFF
NA,TRBV5-5,TRBJ2-7,TRBD2,TGTGCCAGCAGCCCAGCTGGCGGGAGGGCCTCTAACTACGAGCAGTACTTC,CASSPAGGRASNYEQYF
NA,TRBV27,TRBJ2-1,NA,TGTGCCAGCAAGTTCAGGGGCCCATACAATGAGCAGTTCTTC,CASKFRGPYNEQFF
NA,TRBV12-3/TRBV12-4,TRBJ2-1,NA,TGTGCCAGCACCCTCACCACGGACAGACCTCAGGCCGATGAGCAGTTCTTC,CASTLTTDRPQADEQFF
NA,TRBV12-3/TRBV12-4,TRBJ2-3,TRBD2,TGTGCCAGCAGTTTAGCGGGACTAGCGGGAGGCACAGATACGCAGTATTTT,CASSLAGLAGGTDTQYF
few,TRBV9,TRBJ2-6,NA,TGTGCCAGCAGCTACGGTACTCTGGGGGCCAACGTCCTGACTTTC,CASSYGTLGANVLTF
NA,TRBV6-5,TRBJ1-2,NA,TGTGTCAGCAGTACCCCTCGGAGGAGGGCGAGCTATGGCTACACCTTC,CVSSTPRRRASYGYTF
few,TRBV20-1,TRBJ2-1,NA,TGCAGTGCTAGAGATCCATGGCAGGCTGATTACAATGAGCAGTTCTTC,CSARDPWQADYNEQFF
many,TRBV7-9,TRBJ2-1,TRBD2,TGTGCCAGCAGCGCCACTAGCGCCTCCTACAATGAGCAGTTCTTC,CASSATSASYNEQFF
NA,TRBV10-3,TRBJ2-7,TRBD2,TGTGCCATCAGTGTAGAACTAGCGGGAGGCGAGCAGTACTTC,CAISVELAGGEQYF
NA,TRBV27,TRBJ1-5,NA,TGTGCCAGCAGTTTAGGCCTGTACTCGGGAGAGCCCCAGCATTTT,CASSLGLYSGEPQHF
few,TRBV12-3/TRBV12-4,TRBJ2-7,NA,TGTGCCAGCAGTTTAGCGGCTAGCGCGAGCTACGAGCAGTACTTC,CASSLAASASYEQYF
NA,TRBV7-9,TRBJ2-3,NA,TGTGCCAGCAGCTTCGCGGAGGGGGGAACAGATACGCAGTATTTT,CASSFAEGGTDTQYF
NA,TRBV7-9,TRBJ2-7,NA,TGTGCCAGCAGCTTGTCGGACGGGACCCTTCGGGAAATCTCCTACGAGCAGTACTTC,CASSLSDGTLREISYEQYF
many,TRBV7-2,TRBJ2-3,NA,TGTGCCAGCAGCTTGGTGGCCCTTAGCGGTCCTAGCACAGATACGCAGTATTTT,CASSLVALSGPSTDTQYF
NA,TRBV9,TRBJ2-5,TRBD2,TGTGCCAGCAGCGTGTCGTCAGGACTAGCGGGACCGGAGACCCAGTACTTC,CASSVSSGLAGPETQYF
NA,TRBV5-1,TRBJ2-7,NA,TGCGCCAGCAGCTTGGCCCCGCCCGAGACTCTATACGAGCAGTACTTC,CASSLAPPETLYEQYF
NA,TRBV6-5,TRBJ1-5,TRBD1,TGTGCCAGCAGTTACTCGGGGACAGGGAATCAGCCCCAGCATTTT,CASSYSGTGNQPQHF
once,TRBV28,TRBJ2-5,NA,TGTGCCAGCAGTCCCCTCCGAGAGATTCAAGAGACCCAGTACTTC,CASSPLREIQETQYF
few,TRBV3-1,TRBJ2-1,NA,TGTGCCAGCAGCCAAGGGCTAGCCTTCAGGCAGTTCTTC,CASSQGLAFRQFF
NA,TRBV5-1,TRBJ1-1,NA,TGCGCCAGCACCTTTGTGAACACTGAAGCTTTCTTT,CASTFVNTEAFF
NA,TRBV20-1,TRBJ2-7,NA,TGCAGTGCTAGAGGGGAAACCTACGAGCAGTACTTC,CSARGETYEQYF
NA,TRBV18,TRBJ2-1,NA,TGTGCCAGCTCACCAACGGGAGACAGGGTACACAATGAGCAGTTCTTC,CASSPTGDRVHNEQFF
NA,TRBV5-1,TRBJ2-2,NA,TGCGCCAGCAGCACCCGGGAGCTGGGCACCGGGGAGCTGTTTTTT,CASSTRELGTGELFF
NA,TRBV27,TRBJ2-5,NA,TGTGCCAGCAGCCCGACTAACGTAGGCCAAGAGACCCAGTACTTC,CASSPTNVGQETQYF
few,TRBV28,TRBJ2-1,NA,TGTGCCAGCAGTAGGACTACCAGCTCCTACAATGAGCAGTTCTTC,CASSRTTSSYNEQFF
few,TRBV20-1,TRBJ2-5,NA,TGCAGTGCTACACAGGCAGAGACCCAGTACTTC,CSATQAETQYF
few,TRBV11-2,TRBJ2-7,NA,TGTGCCAGCAGCTTAGTGACGGCCCGCATCCGATTCTACGAGCAGTACTTC,CASSLVTARIRFYEQYF
NA,TRBV24-1,TRBJ2-5,NA,TGTGCCACCAGTCAGGGGTACCAAGAGACCCAGTACTTC,CATSQGYQETQYF
NA,TRBV4-1,TRBJ2-7,NA,TGCGCCAGCAGCACGGGAGTATACTACGAGCAGTACTTC,CASSTGVYYEQYF
few,TRBV7-6,TRBJ1-4,NA,TGTGCCAGCAGCTTATCGGGCGGCGGTTGGGAAAAACTGTTTTTT,CASSLSGGGWEKLFF
NA,TRBV29-1,TRBJ2-1,TRBD2,TGCAGCGTTGAGGGGACTAGCGCCGTCACCTCCTACAATGAGCAGTTCTTC,CSVEGTSAVTSYNEQFF
once,TRBV2,TRBJ1-5,NA,TGTGCCAGCCGGAAAGGGAGAATTCAGCCCCAGCATTTT,CASRKGRIQPQHF
few,TRBV5-1,TRBJ2-1,NA,TGCGCCAGCAGCACCCAGGGTGAGCAGTTCTTC,CASSTQGEQFF
NA,TRBV4-1,TRBJ2-7,TRBD2,TGCACCAGCAGCCAAGAAGCTAGCGGAGTCTACAATGAGCAGTACTTC,CTSSQEASGVYNEQYF
NA,TRBV10-3,TRBJ2-3,NA,TGTGCCATCAGTCCTTACACAGATACGCAGTATTTT,CAISPYTDTQYF
NA,TRBV20-1,TRBJ1-4,NA,TGCAGTGCTATGACGGGACAAGGTGAAAAACTGTTTTTT,CSAMTGQGEKLFF
NA,TRBV6-5,TRBJ2-1,TRBD2,TGTGCCAGCAGTTTAAGCTCCCCTAGCGGGACCTACGGGGGTGAGCAGTTCTTC,CASSLSSPSGTYGGEQFF
NA,TRBV7-6,TRBJ2-3,TRBD1,TGTGCCAGCAGCTCGGACAGGGAGACAGATACGCAGTATTTT,CASSSDRETDTQYF
NA,TRBV13,TRBJ2-1,NA,TGTGCCAGCAGCTCGACTGGGCTGTCCAGCTCCTACAATGAGCAGTTCTTC,CASSSTGLSSSYNEQFF
NA,TRBV20-1,TRBJ2-4,NA,TGCAGTGCTAGGGAGGCCTGTAAAAACATTCAGTACTTC,CSAREACKNIQYF
NA,TRBV9,TRBJ2-5,NA,TGTGCCAGCAGCGGGGGGGGCAAGCAAGAGACCCAGTACTTC,CASSGGGKQETQYF
NA,TRBV7-2,TRBJ2-5,NA,TGTGCCAGCAGCTTAGACTGGACAAACAATGAGCGGTACTTC,CASSLDWTNNERYF
NA,TRBV5-4,TRBJ1-2,TRBD1,TGTGCCAGCAGCCCCGACAGGGGAAATGGCTACACCTTC,CASSPDRGNGYTF
NA,TRBV5-1,TRBJ1-2,NA,TGCGCCAGCAGCTTGGGACTGGGCCATGGAGGATTGGGCTACACCTTC,CASSLGLGHGGLGYTF
NA,TRBV5-4,TRBJ2-7,NA,TGTGCCAGCAGCTCCTATGCTAGTAACGAGCAGTACTTC,CASSSYASNEQYF
many,TRBV5-4,TRBJ2-5,NA,TGTGCCAGCAGCTTGGTCGGGAAAGAGACCCAGTACTTC,CASSLVGKETQYF
NA,TRBV15,TRBJ2-7,TRBD2,TGTGCCACCAGCACGGGACTAGACAGGTACGAGCAGTACTTC,CATSTGLDRYEQYF
NA,TRBV12-3/TRBV12-4,TRBJ2-1,TRBD2,TGTGCCAGCAGTTTAGTTAGCGGGAGGGAAGCCAATGAGCAGTTCTTC,CASSLVSGREANEQFF
NA,TRBV3-1,TRBJ2-7,NA,TGTGCCAGCAGCCAAGATCTGGTGGCAGCCTACGAGCAGTACTTC,CASSQDLVAAYEQYF
NA,TRBV6-5,TRBJ2-1,NA,TGTGCCAGCAGTTACTCTTTACTCGGCTCCTACAATGAGCAGTTCTTC,CASSYSLLGSYNEQFF
NA,TRBV4-1,TRBJ2-1,TRBD2,TGCGCCAGCAGCCTTATAGCGGGAGGCGGATCCTACAATGAGCAGTTCTTC,CASSLIAGGGSYNEQFF
few,TRBV4-1,TRBJ2-6,NA,TGCGCCAGCAGCCAAGATTGGCCAGGACAGGGGGCCAACGTCCTGACTTTC,CASSQDWPGQGANVLTF
NA,TRBV7-9,TRBJ2-3,TRBD2,TGTGCCAGCAGCCCGGGACTAGCGGGAGCCCCAGGAGATACGCAGTATTTT,CASSPGLAGAPGDTQYF
many,TRBV3-1,TRBJ2-5,TRBD1,TGTGCCAGCAGCCAGACAGGGGGCGGCGAGACCCAGTACTTC,CASSQTGGGETQYF
many,TRBV6-1,TRBJ2-1,NA,TGTGCCAGCAGCGAGAGGTACAATGAGCAGTTCTTC,CASSERYNEQFF
few,TRBV10-2,TRBJ2-5,NA,TGCGCCAGCAGTGAAGGCAGAAAACAAGAGACCCAGTACTTC,CASSEGRKQETQYF
NA,TRBV20-1,TRBJ2-7,NA,TGCAGTGCTAGATTGACACCTTACAATGAGCAGTACTTC,CSARLTPYNEQYF
NA,TRBV27,TRBJ2-1,TRBD1,TGTGCCAGCAGTCCACGTCCCGGGACAGGTAGCTCCTACAATGAGCAGTTCTTC,CASSPRPGTGSSYNEQFF